Listed here is a single T cell receptor (beta chain). What this receptor recognizes is not known. No much larger clone exists at a distance of one base, and base qualities are not known. Collaborating institutions collected whole blood in K2EDTA tubes following their own protocols. For TCRbeta analysis, collaborator samples were shipped as frozen whole blood, as isolated PBMCs, or as DNA extracted from either sample type. This entry is derived from a study of blood T cell repertoires in COVID-19 (dated by TCRdb to the early 2020s). Regarding the complete study: Samples from collaborators originated in the United States, Italy and Spain and spanned both the acute and convalescent phases of COVID-19. Subjects who had been exposed to COVID-19, were actively infected with it, or had recovered from it provided the deeply sampled blood TCRbeta repertoires that made up the dataset. Samples were obtained from the ongoing ImmuneRACE study (first 160 participants) and from 1,200 or so subjects provided by 6 global collaborators. A de-identified subject ID, COVID-19 status, age in years and sex were almost always included in the sample metadata. HLA class I and class II types, where available, came from metadata supplied by the sample provider rather than from assay-based typing. The repertoires were released in a freely available public database intended as a resource for research on the immune response to SARS-CoV-2. The material from the prospective study consisted of cDNA or gDNA derived from T cells, B-cell-depleted T cells, or PBMCs. What the research found in general, with its limitations: The amount of clinical and demographic metadata varied by source and participant and was provided uncurated.

The CDR3 has 16 amino acids, counting the end cysteine and phenylalanine. Only the CDR3 portion is preserved as DNA: 48 bases, with reading frame beginning at the first base. V is clipped by 3 bases and J by 1 base, and the sequence between their germline boundaries is 13 bases long. From the germline V gene, CDR1 is KGHSH and CDR2 is LQKENI. TCRbeta CDR3 regions were amplified from genomic DNA using the immunoSEQ Assay, a bias-controlled multiplex PCR. Turning to the authors' computational methods: The number of nucleated cells in each sample was estimated from the amplification of reference gene primers within the assay. To quantify the absolute abundance of each unique TCRbeta CDR3 rearrangement, sequence reads were collapsed and filtered. For each sample, productive Simpson clonality was calculated as the square root of Simpson's diversity index across productive rearrangements. TCRdb took over this immuneACCESS table, retaining in-frame rearrangements with V and J assigned. Such tables are incomplete; in checked studies, under half of the missing clones stem from an unresolved V gene, and the remainder is unexplained. V and J calls and clone size are copied from that table; D and trimming were computed from the DNA. The sample includes hundreds of thousands of clones, with 85% observed a single time. The biggest ten clones account for about 5.1% of the sample.

The chain is encoded by TRBV18 joined to TRBJ1-3, with the D gene not clear enough to name. The source is a man aged 45-65 years with active or convalescent COVID-19. The sample taken for sequencing was peripheral blood. The CDR3 protein is CASSPPGGRSGNTIYF. Here is the DNA: TGTGCCAGCTCACCTCCCGGTGGGAGGTCTGGAAACACCATATATTTT.